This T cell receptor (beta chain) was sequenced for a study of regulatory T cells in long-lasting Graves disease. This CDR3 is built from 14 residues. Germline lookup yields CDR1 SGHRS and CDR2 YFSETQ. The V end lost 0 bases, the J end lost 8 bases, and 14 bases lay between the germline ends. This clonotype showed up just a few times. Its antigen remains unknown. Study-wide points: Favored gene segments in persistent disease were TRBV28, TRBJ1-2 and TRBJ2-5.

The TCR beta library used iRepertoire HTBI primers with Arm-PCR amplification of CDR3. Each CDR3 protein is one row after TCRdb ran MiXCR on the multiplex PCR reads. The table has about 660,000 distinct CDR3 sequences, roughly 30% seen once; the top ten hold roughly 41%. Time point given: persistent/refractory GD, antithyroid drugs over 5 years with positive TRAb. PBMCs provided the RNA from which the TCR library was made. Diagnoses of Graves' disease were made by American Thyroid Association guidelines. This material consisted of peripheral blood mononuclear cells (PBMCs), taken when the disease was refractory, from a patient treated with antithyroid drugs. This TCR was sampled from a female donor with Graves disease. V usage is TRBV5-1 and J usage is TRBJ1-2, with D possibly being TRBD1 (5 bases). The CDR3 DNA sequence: TGCGCCAGCAGCTTGGCTATTGCAGGGAGCGGCTACACCTTC. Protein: CASSLAIAGSGYTF.